This T cell receptor (beta chain) was documented in a study of PD-1 blockade in mismatch repair-deficient tumors. CDR3 length: 17 residues. Germline V gene sequence: CDR1 SGHRS, CDR2 YFSETQ. V was clipped by 4 bases and J by 2 bases; unmatched bases: 14. Profiling relied on immunoSEQ multiplex PCR, and the TCRdb table lists in-frame clones only, not all of them. The sample has roughly 130,000 clones, more than 70% seen once. Overall study results and limits: Rapid post-treatment expansion, then contraction, generally preceding radiologic response, marked tumor-resident clones.

Worth noting for this clone: The target antigen is unknown.

This chain joins TRBV5-1 and TRBJ2-5; 7 nucleotides align to TRBD1. Source: peripheral blood, taken 70 to 72 weeks after starting pembrolizumab. The TCR sequence derives from an adult with mismatch repair-deficient cancer. Here the CDR3 reads CASSVGQISLRQETQYF. CDR3 nucleotide sequence: TGCGCCAGCAGCGTGGGACAGATCTCCTTGCGACAAGAGACCCAGTACTTC.